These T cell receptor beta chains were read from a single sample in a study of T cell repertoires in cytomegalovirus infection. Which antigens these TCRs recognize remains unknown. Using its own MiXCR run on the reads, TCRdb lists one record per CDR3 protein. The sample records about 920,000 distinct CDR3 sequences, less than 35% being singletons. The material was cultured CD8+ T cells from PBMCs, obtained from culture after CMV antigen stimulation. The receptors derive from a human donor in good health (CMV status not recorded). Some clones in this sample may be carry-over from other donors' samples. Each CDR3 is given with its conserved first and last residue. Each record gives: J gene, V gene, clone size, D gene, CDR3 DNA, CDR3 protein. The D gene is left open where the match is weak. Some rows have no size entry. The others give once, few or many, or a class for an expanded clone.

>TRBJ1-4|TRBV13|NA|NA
TGTGCCAGCAGCCTGCGGGAGGCAACTAATGAAAAACTGTTTTTT
CASSLREATNEKLFF
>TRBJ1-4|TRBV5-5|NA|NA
TGTGCCAGCAGCTCATGGACAGTAGCAACTAATGAAAAACTGTTTTTT
CASSSWTVATNEKLFF
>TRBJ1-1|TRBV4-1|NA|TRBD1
TGCGCCAGCAGCCAATGGACAGGGGGGAACACTGAAGCTTTCTTT
CASSQWTGGNTEAFF
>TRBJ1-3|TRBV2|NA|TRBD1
TGTGCCAGCAGTGAAGTCAGGGGGCTTTCTGGAAACACCATATATTTT
CASSEVRGLSGNTIYF
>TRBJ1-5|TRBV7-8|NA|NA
TGTGCCAGCAGCCAAAAGGAATCGCCCCAGCATTTT
CASSQKESPQHF
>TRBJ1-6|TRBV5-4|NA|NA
TGTGCCAGCAGCTTACACCCGGAGAGCTCCTATAATTCACCCCTCCACTTT
CASSLHPESSYNSPLHF
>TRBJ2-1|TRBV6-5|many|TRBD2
TGTGCCAGCAGCTATAGCGGGGGAGCTTACAATGAGCAGTTCTTC
CASSYSGGAYNEQFF
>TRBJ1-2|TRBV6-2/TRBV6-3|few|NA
TGTGCCAGCAGTACCCCGCCAGAGTATGGCTACACCTTC
CASSTPPEYGYTF
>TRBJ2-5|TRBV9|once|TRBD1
TGTGCCAGCAGCGTAGAAGGGACAGGGGGAAGAGAGACCCAGTACTTC
CASSVEGTGGRETQYF
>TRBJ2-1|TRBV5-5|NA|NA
TGTGCCAGCAGCCCAAAGACAGGCGCCCCCGCATCCTACAATGAGCAGTTCTTC
CASSPKTGAPASYNEQFF
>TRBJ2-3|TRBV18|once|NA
TGTGCCAGCTCACCGGGATTTAGTGCTAGCACAGATACGCAGTATTTT
CASSPGFSASTDTQYF
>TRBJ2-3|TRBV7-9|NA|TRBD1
TGTGCCAGCAGCTCCGGGACAGGGAGGATTGGCACAGATACGCAGTATTTT
CASSSGTGRIGTDTQYF
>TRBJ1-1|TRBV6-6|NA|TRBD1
TGTGCCAGCAGGGGGCTAGGGGGCGGGAGCACTGAAGCTTTCTTT
CASRGLGGGSTEAFF
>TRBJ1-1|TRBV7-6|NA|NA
TGTGCCAGCACCACAGAGACGAACACTGAAGCTTTCTTT
CASTTETNTEAFF
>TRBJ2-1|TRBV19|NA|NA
TGTGCCAGTAGGCTAGCTGCCGAGCAGTTCTTC
CASRLAAEQFF
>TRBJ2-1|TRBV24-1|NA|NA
TGTGCCACCAGTGAAGGGTTGGATGAGCAGTTCTTC
CATSEGLDEQFF
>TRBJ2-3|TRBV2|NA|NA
TGTGCCAGCAGTGAAAAACAAAAAAGGACAGCGAGCACAGATACGCAGTATTTT
CASSEKQKRTASTDTQYF
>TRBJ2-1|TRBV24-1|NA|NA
TGTGCCACCAGCCCAGGCCCCAATGAGCAGTTCTTC
CATSPGPNEQFF
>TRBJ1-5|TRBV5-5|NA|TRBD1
TGTGCCAGCAGCCAAGTAGCAATTACGGGACAGCTAAATCAGCCCCAGCATTTT
CASSQVAITGQLNQPQHF
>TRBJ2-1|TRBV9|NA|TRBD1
TGTGCCAGCAGCCCGCCAAGGGGGCCCTACAATGAGCAGTTCTTC
CASSPPRGPYNEQFF
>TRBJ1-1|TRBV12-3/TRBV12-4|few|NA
TGTGCCAGCAGTTTAGCGGCTATAGGCGACAGTAAAGCTTTCTTT
CASSLAAIGDSKAFF
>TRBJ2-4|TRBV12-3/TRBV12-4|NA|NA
TGTGCCAGCAGTTTTAGGCCTCGGTACCCAGAAAACATTCAGTACTTC
CASSFRPRYPENIQYF
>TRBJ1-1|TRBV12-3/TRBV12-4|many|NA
TGTGCCAGCTCCGTAGCCCCGTGGGGGTACACTGAAGCTTTCTTT
CASSVAPWGYTEAFF
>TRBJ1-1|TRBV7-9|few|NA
TGTGCCAGCAGCGCGGCAGACGGTGAAGCTTTCTTT
CASSAADGEAFF
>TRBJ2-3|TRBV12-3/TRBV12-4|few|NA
TGTGCCAGCAGTTACAACACCGGCACAGATACGCAGTATTTT
CASSYNTGTDTQYF
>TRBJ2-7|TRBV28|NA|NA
TGTGCCAGCGGCCCAGGGGTTCGGGGCGAGCAGTACTTC
CASGPGVRGEQYF
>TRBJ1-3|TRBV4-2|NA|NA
TGTGCCAGCAGCGAGGGAGGGTTGGACACCATATATTTT
CASSEGGLDTIYF
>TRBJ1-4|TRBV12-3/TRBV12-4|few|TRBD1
TGTGCCAGCACTTTCGGACAGGGGGGCTACGGGCTGTTTTTT
CASTFGQGGYGLFF
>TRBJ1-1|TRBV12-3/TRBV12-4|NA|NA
TGTGCCACTGGGGACGGTCCGTTCACTGAAGCTTTCTTT
CATGDGPFTEAFF
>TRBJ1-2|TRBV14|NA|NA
TGTGCCAGCAGCCAAGAGGATAGGGGCTACTATGGCTACACCTTC
CASSQEDRGYYGYTF
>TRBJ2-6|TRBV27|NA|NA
TGTGCCAGCAGTTCAACGACCCTTTCTGGGGCCAACGTCCTGACTTTC
CASSSTTLSGANVLTF
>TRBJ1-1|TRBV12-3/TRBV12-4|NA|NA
TGTGCCAGCAGTTTTCCGCGGGATAAATACACTGAAGCTTTCTTT
CASSFPRDKYTEAFF
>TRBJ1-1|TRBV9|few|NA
TGTGCCAGCAGCGTAGAAAGTTGGGGGGGTCGAACTGAAGCTTTCTTT
CASSVESWGGRTEAFF
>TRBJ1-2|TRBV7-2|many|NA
TGTGCCAGCAGCCCCAGGGGCGGCCATAACTATGGCTACACCTTC
CASSPRGGHNYGYTF
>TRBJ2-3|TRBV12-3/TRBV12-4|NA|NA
TGTGCCAACAGTTCTCTAACGGCCCACAACACAGATACGCAGTATTTT
CANSSLTAHNTDTQYF
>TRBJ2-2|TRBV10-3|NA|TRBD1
TGTGCCATCGGTGGAGGGACAGGGAACACCGGGGAGCTGTTTTTT
CAIGGGTGNTGELFF
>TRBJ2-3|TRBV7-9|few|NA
TGTGCCAGCACCGACGACAGGTTTTTTCGCACAGATACGCAGTATTTT
CASTDDRFFRTDTQYF
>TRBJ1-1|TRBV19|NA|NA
TGTGCCAGTGGTAGACGGTCGAACACTGAAGCTTTCTTT
CASGRRSNTEAFF
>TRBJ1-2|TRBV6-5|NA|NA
TGTGCCAGCAGCCACCGGGGGGGGGGCTATGGCTACACCTTC
CASSHRGGGYGYTF
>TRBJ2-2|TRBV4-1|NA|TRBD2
TGCGCCAGCAGCCAAGGGCAGACTAGCGGTCGCCGGGAGCTGTTTTTT
CASSQGQTSGRRELFF
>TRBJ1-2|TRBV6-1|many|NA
TGTGCCAGCAGCAATTCCGGGACACTTGAAAACTATGGCTACACCTTC
CASSNSGTLENYGYTF
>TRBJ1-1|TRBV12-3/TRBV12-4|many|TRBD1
TGTGCCAGCAGCTTCCCTCCGGGGACAGCGAACACTGAAGCTTTCTTT
CASSFPPGTANTEAFF
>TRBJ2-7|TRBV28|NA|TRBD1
TGTGCCAGCAGTTTGGGACAGGTGAAGGACGAGCAGTACTTC
CASSLGQVKDEQYF
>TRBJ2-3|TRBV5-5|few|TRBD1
TGTGCCAGCAGCTTGGAGGGGCAGGGGGCGCGGGATACGCAGTATTTT
CASSLEGQGARDTQYF
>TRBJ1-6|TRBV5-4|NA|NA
TGTGCCAACAGCTTTTCGGGAAGCAATTCACCCCTCCACTTT
CANSFSGSNSPLHF
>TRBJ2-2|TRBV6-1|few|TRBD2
TGTGCCAGTCGAGCGGGGGGGACCGGGGAGCTGTTTTTT
CASRAGGTGELFF